This T cell receptor beta chain is from a study of beta chain features in type 1 diabetes. Study at large: Age, gender and cell yields were similar between patients and healthy donors. Whole-study findings and limits: Shortening of TCRB CDR3s, moderate but significant, appeared in all four CD4+ subsets of Type 1 diabetes patients. When cDNA is sequenced, cells with high TCR expression could be over-represented.

Germline CDR1 is SGHDN and CDR2 is FVKESK. The CDR3 is made up of 15 amino acids. V was pared by 0 bases and J by 6 bases, with 15 bases between. Concerning this clone itself: Its antigen is not identified.

CD4+ naive, central memory, regulatory and stem cell-like memory subsets were isolated by sorting on CD45RO/CCR7/CD25/CD127/CD95/CD27. The authors reverse transcribed all of the isolated RNA, so sequencing captured expressed TCRB transcripts. Measured with immunoSEQ multiplex PCR; TCRdb has only the in-frame clones, and not every one. Found here are 250,000 to 300,000 clones, around 25% of them singletons; the top ten hold around 0.011%. The V gene is TRBV14, the J gene TRBJ2-7; D may be TRBD2 (5 bases). The sample comprised naive CD4+ T cells from blood. The TCR sequence derives from a woman in her 30s with type 1 diabetes. The CDR3 sequence is CASSQDLPREGEQYF. CDR3 nucleotide sequence: TGTGCCAGCAGCCAAGATTTGCCCCGAGAGGGCGAGCAGTACTTC.